This T cell receptor beta chain was sequenced for a study of blood T cell repertoires in COVID-19. This clone occurred once. The CDR3 spans 14 residues. Unmatched junction bases numbered 5, after V lost 6 bases and J lost 1 base. Germline V CDR1 and CDR2: KGHSH, LQKENI. Assignments of participants to cohorts depended upon their own reported clinical history. Within 2 weeks of study entry, exposed participants had contacted a PCR-confirmed or clinician-diagnosed COVID-19 case. Authors' analysis steps: For nucleated cells, counts were estimated from reference gene primer amplification. Sequencing used immunoSEQ multiplex PCR; TCRdb keeps in-frame clones, though not all of them. That table supplies the V and J calls and clone size; D and trimming were determined from the DNA. The sample contains 150,000 to 200,000 clones, roughly 83% of which appear only once.

Sequenced input: PBMCs or T cells enriched from blood (not recorded which). The receptor's source is a man in his 70s who had been exposed to COVID-19. This chain uses TRBV18 with TRBJ1-1, with 7 bases lining up with TRBD1. CDR3 nucleotide sequence: TGTGCCAGCTCCTCTCAGGGGGGGAACACTGAAGCTTTCTTT. It is translated as CASSSQGGNTEAFF.